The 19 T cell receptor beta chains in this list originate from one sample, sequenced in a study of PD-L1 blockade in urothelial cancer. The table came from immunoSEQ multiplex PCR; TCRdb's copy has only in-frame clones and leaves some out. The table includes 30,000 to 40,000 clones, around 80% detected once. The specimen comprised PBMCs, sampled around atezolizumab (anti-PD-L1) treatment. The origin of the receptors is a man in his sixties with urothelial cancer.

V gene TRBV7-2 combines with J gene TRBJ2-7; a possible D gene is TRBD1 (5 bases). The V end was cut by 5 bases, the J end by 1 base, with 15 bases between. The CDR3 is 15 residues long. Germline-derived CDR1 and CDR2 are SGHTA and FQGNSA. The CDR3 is CASSGTFQGSYEQYF. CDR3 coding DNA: TGTGCCAGCAGCGGTACATTCCAGGGATCCTACGAGCAGTACTTC.

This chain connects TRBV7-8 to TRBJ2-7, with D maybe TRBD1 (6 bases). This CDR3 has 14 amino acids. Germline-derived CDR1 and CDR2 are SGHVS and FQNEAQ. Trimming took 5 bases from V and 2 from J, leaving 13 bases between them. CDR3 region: CASSTPGQTYEQYF. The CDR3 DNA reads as TGTGCCAGCAGCACCCCCGGACAGACCTACGAGCAGTACTTC.

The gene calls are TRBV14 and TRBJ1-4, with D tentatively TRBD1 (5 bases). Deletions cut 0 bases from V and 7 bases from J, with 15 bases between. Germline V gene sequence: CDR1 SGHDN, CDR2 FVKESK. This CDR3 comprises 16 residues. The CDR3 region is CASSQDLVGVGEKLFF. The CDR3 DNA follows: TGTGCCAGCAGCCAAGATCTTGTAGGGGTGGGTGAAAAACTGTTTTTT.

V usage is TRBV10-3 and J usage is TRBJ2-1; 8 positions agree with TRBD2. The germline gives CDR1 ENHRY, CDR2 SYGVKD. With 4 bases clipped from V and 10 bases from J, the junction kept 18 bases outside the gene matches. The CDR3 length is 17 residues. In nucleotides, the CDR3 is TGTGCCATCAGTGTCATTCGAGCGGGAGAAGGGGGGAGCGAGCAGTTCTTC. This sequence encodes CAISVIRAGEGGSEQFF.

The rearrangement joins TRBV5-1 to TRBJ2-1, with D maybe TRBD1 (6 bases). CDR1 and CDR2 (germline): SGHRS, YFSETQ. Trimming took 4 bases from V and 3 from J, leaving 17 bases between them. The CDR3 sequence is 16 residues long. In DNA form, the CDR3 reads TGCGCCAGCAGCCTACAGGGCCTAGGGAACTACAATGAGCAGTTCTTC. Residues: CASSLQGLGNYNEQFF.

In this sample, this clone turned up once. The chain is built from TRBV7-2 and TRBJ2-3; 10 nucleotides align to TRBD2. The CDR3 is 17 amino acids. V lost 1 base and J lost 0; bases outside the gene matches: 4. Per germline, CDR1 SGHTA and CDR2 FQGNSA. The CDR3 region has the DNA TGTGCCAGCAGCTTAGTGGCACTAGCGGGAAGCACAGATACGCAGTATTTT. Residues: CASSLVALAGSTDTQYF.

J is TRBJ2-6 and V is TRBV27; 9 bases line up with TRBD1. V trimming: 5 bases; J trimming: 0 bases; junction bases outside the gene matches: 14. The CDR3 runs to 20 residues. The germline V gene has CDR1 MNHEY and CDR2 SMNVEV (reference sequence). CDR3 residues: CASSPPPGQGRPSGANVLTF. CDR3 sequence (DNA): TGTGCCAGCAGTCCCCCTCCGGGACAGGGACGACCCTCTGGGGCCAACGTCCTGACTTTC.

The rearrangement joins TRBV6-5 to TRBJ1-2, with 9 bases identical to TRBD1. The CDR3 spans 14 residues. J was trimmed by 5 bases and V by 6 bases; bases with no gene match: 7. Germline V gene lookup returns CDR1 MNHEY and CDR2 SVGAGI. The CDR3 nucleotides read TGTGCCAGCAGACCACAGGGGGCGAAATATGGCTACACCTTC. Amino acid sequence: CASRPQGAKYGYTF.

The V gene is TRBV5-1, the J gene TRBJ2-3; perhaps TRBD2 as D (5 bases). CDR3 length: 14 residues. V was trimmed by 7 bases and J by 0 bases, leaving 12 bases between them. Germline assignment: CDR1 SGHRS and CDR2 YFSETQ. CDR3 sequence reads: CASGEQTSTDTQYF. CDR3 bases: TGCGCCAGCGGGGAGCAGACTAGCACAGATACGCAGTATTTT.

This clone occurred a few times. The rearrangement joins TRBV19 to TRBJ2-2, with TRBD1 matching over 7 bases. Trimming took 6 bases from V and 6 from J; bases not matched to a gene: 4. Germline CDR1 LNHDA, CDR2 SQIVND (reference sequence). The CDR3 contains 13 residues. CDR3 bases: TGTGCCAGTAGCCCGACAGGGCCCGGGGAGCTGTTTTTT. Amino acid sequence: CASSPTGPGELFF.

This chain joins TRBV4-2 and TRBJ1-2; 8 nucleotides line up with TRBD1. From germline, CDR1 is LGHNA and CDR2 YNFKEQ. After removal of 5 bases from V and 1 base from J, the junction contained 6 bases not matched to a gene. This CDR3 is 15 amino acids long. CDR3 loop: CASSARGQGNYGYTF. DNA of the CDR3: TGTGCCAGCAGCGCTAGAGGACAGGGTAACTATGGCTACACCTTC.

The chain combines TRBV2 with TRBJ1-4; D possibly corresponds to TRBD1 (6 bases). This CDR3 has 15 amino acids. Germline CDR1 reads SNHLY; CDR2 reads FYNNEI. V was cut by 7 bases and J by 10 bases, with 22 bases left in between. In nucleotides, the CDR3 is TGTGCCAGCATCCTGGAACAGGGAAAATATGCAAAACTGTTTTTT. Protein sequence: CASILEQGKYAKLFF.

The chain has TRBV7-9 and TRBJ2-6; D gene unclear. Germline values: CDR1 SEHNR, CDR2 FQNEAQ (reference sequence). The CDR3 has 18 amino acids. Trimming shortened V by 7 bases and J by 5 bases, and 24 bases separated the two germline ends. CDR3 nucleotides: TGTGCCAGCACCGCTTCGACATCGCCATCCCGTAGGGCCAACGTCCTGACTTTC. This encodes CASTASTSPSRRANVLTF.

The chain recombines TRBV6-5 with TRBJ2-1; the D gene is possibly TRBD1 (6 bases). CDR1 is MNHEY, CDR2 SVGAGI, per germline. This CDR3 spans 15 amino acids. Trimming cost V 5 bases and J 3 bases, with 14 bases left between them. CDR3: CASSKQGHGYNEQFF. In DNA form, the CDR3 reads TGTGCCAGCAGTAAACAGGGCCACGGCTACAATGAGCAGTTCTTC.

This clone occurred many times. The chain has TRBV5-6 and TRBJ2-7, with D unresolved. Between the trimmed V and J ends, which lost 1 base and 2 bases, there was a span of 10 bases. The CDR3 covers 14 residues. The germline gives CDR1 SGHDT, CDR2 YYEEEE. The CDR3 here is CASSLLGSTYEQYF. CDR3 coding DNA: TGTGCCAGCAGCTTGTTGGGCAGTACCTACGAGCAGTACTTC.

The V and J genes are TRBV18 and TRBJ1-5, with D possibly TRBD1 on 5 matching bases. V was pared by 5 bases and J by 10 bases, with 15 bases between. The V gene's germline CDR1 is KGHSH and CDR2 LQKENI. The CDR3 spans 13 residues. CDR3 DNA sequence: TGTGCCAGCTCAGGCTCGGGACTTGAACCCCAGCATTTT. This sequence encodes CASSGSGLEPQHF.

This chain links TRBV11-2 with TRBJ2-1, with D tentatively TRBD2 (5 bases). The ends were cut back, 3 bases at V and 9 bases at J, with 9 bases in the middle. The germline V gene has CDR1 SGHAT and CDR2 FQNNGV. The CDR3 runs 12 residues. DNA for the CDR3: TGTGCCAGCAGCTTGAGGCGGGCTGAGCAGTTCTTC. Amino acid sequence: CASSLRRAEQFF. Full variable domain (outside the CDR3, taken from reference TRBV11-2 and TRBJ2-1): EAGVAQSPRYKIIEKRQSVAFWCNPISGHATLYWYQQILGQGPKLLIQFQNNGVVDDSQLPKDRFSAERLKGVDSTLKIQPAKLEDSAVYLCASSLRRAEQFFGPGTRLTVL.

Here the CDR3 reads CASSTGTGGGNEQFF. In DNA form, the CDR3 reads TGTGCCAGCAGTACCGGGACAGGGGGCGGGAATGAGCAGTTCTTC. The chain is built from TRBV6-1 and TRBJ2-1, with 12 bases lining up with TRBD1. CDR3 length: 15 amino acids. After removal of 5 bases from V and 7 bases from J, the junction contained 6 bases not matched to a gene. From germline, CDR1 is MNHNS and CDR2 SASEGT.

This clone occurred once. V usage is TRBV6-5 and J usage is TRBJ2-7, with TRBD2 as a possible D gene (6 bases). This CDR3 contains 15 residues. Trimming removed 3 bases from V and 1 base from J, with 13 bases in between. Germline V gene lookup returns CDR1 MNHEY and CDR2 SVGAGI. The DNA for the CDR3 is TGTGCCAGCAGTTATTTGGCGGGGAATTCCTACGAGCAGTACTTC. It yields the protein CASSYLAGNSYEQYF.